These T cell receptor beta chains were read from a single sample in a study of regulatory T cells in long-lasting Graves disease. MiXCR, applied by TCRdb to the multiplex PCR reads, yields one record per CDR3 protein. The sample includes about 500,000 distinct CDR3 sequences, around 16% of them seen just once. These same records also appear under a second study, on T cells in Graves' hyperthyroidism and ophthalmopathy.

The source was peripheral blood mononuclear cells (PBMCs), collected at new diagnosis, from a patient treated with antithyroid drugs. The receptors here all came from a middle-aged man with Graves disease. The CDR3 runs from the conserved cysteine through the conserved F or W. D genes are given only for firm matches. Not all rows give a size; the values are once, few, many and, for expanded clones, a class.

V gene	J gene	D gene	clone size	CDR3 protein	CDR3 DNA
TRBV19	TRBJ2-2	NA	few	CATPMFRGAGELFF	TGTGCCACTCCGATGTTTAGGGGAGCCGGGGAGCTGTTTTTT
TRBV9	TRBJ2-7	NA	few	CASSATSSGNEQYF	TGTGCCAGCAGCGCGACTAGTTCGGGAAACGAGCAGTACTTC
TRBV12-3/TRBV12-4	TRBJ2-3	NA	many	CASRTDGTDTQYF	TGTGCCAGCAGGACAGATGGCACAGATACGCAGTATTTT
TRBV4-1	TRBJ2-7	NA	many	CASSQGLALSYEQYF	TGCGCCAGCAGCCAAGGCCTAGCGCTCTCCTACGAGCAGTACTTC
TRBV11-3	TRBJ2-3	TRBD1	many	CASSLGQGGATDTQYF	TGTGCCAGCAGCCTCGGACAGGGGGGAGCAACAGATACGCAGTATTTT
TRBV20-1	TRBJ2-1	NA	many	CSAREVWNRPDEQFF	TGCAGTGCTAGAGAGGTTTGGAACAGGCCGGATGAGCAGTTCTTC
TRBV27	TRBJ1-1	TRBD1	many	CASIPWTGNTEAFF	TGTGCCAGCATCCCTTGGACAGGGAACACTGAAGCTTTCTTT
TRBV7-2	TRBJ2-5	NA	many	CASSLAAETQYF	TGTGCCAGCAGCTTGGCGGCCGAGACCCAGTACTTC
TRBV11-1	TRBJ2-5	TRBD2	NA	CASSLAYSGSRETQYF	TGTGCCAGCAGCTTGGCCTATAGCGGGAGTAGGGAGACCCAGTACTTC
TRBV11-3	TRBJ2-2	NA	few	CASSLDFGTGELFF	TGTGCCAGCAGCTTAGACTTCGGGACCGGGGAGCTGTTTTTT
TRBV12-3/TRBV12-4	TRBJ2-7	NA	many	CASSVDRAYEQYF	TGTGCCAGCAGTGTGGACAGAGCCTACGAGCAGTACTTC
TRBV4-1	TRBJ2-2	TRBD2	NA	CASSQGTSGGTGELFF	TGCGCCAGCAGCCAAGGAACTAGCGGGGGTACCGGGGAGCTGTTTTTT
TRBV5-5	TRBJ1-5	NA	many	CASSLRPLGNQPQHF	TGTGCCAGCAGCTTGAGGCCTTTAGGCAATCAGCCCCAGCATTTT
TRBV29-1	TRBJ2-7	TRBD2	many	CSVRRGSLSEQYF	TGCAGCGTTCGGCGGGGGAGTCTCTCGGAGCAGTACTTC
TRBV29-1	TRBJ1-3	NA	few	CSVVESGNTIYF	TGCAGCGTTGTTGAATCTGGAAACACCATATATTTT
TRBV30	TRBJ2-1	TRBD2	many	CAWTSGRHSSYNEQFF	TGTGCCTGGACTAGCGGGAGGCACAGCTCCTACAATGAGCAGTTCTTC
TRBV20-1	TRBJ1-1	NA	NA	CSARESEHLNTEAFF	TGCAGTGCTAGAGAGTCCGAACACCTGAACACTGAAGCTTTCTTT
TRBV6-1	TRBJ2-5	TRBD1	NA	CASSRLGQGETQYF	TGTGCCAGCAGTCGCCTGGGACAGGGAGAGACCCAGTACTTC
TRBV19	TRBJ2-1	NA	NA	CASSTTLESEQFF	TGTGCCAGTAGTACCACCCTAGAATCGGAGCAGTTCTTC